Below, 20 T cell receptor beta chains from the same sample are listed, as sequenced in a study of T-cell memory formation after mild COVID-19. TCRdb ran MiXCR on the 5' RACE reads and lists one entry per CDR3 protein. Here the sample spans approximately 350,000 distinct CDR3 sequences, roughly 14% being singletons. Specimen: PBMCs or a T cell subset sorted from them (not recorded which). Every receptor here comes from a man aged 18 to 29 who had mild COVID-19 (a few samples of this study predate the infection). Cell type and time point are not known.

V gene TRBV29-1 combines with J gene TRBJ2-1; 8 positions match TRBD2. Germline V gives CDR1 SQVTM, CDR2 ANQGSEA. CDR3 length equals 13 residues. The junction had 7 bases not matched to a gene; V was cut back by 8 bases and J by 4 bases. Here the CDR3 reads CSSGAGGYNEQFF. In nucleotides, the CDR3 is TGCAGCTCGGGCGCGGGGGGTTACAATGAGCAGTTCTTC.

Many counts were recorded for this clonotype. The chain employs TRBV4-3 and TRBJ1-5; 8 nucleotides agree with TRBD1. Germline CDR1 reads LGHNA; CDR2 reads YSLEER. This CDR3 has 16 amino acids. Trimming took 0 bases from V and 5 from J; bases not matched to a gene: 6. The CDR3 spells CASSQDYQGAYQPQHF. The DNA for the CDR3 is TGCGCCAGCAGCCAAGATTACCAGGGGGCTTATCAGCCCCAGCATTTT.

This clonotype was seen a handful of times. The chain links TRBV9 to TRBJ2-1, with unresolved D. Trimming took 4 bases from V and 10 from J, leaving 12 bases between them. This CDR3 has 12 amino acids. CDR1 and CDR2 (germline): SGDLS, YYNGEE. This CDR3 reads CASSLPGQEQFF. The CDR3 region has the DNA TGTGCCAGCAGCCTTCCCGGGCAGGAGCAGTTCTTC.

The chain uses TRBV11-2 and TRBJ2-1; a possible D gene is TRBD2 (5 bases). Trimming removed 3 bases at V and 8 bases at J, with 14 bases between. The length of the CDR3 is 14 residues. The germline gives CDR1 SGHAT, CDR2 FQNNGV. The CDR3 spells CASSLPSGFYEQFF. The CDR3 DNA sequence: TGTGCCAGCAGCTTGCCTTCGGGGTTTTATGAGCAGTTCTTC.

The chain uses TRBV6-5 and TRBJ1-2, with no clear D. The V gene lost 3 bases and the J gene lost 6 bases, with 14 bases spanning the gap. CDR1 is MNHEY and CDR2 is SVGAGI in the germline V gene. The CDR3 loop spans 14 amino acids. The CDR3 DNA is TGTGCCAGCAGTTATCTCTACCCAATAGATGGCTACACCTTC. Residues: CASSYLYPIDGYTF.

This clonotype came up a few times. The rearrangement joins TRBV4-1 to TRBJ1-1; D is unclear. Between the trimmed V and J ends, which lost 1 base and 5 bases, there was a span of 14 bases. There are 15 residues in the CDR3. Germline V gives CDR1 MGHRA, CDR2 YSYEKL. CDR3: CASSQGTLDRTEAFF. The CDR3 DNA reads TGCGCCAGCAGCCAAGGGACCCTCGACCGGACTGAAGCTTTCTTT.

This clonotype was seen more than once but under ten times. This sequence joins TRBV5-4 and TRBJ2-3; possible D gene TRBD2, 6 bases. Germline V CDR1 and CDR2: SGHNT, YYREEE (reference sequence). The CDR3 is 16 amino acids. Deletions cut 0 bases from V and 3 bases from J, with 14 bases between. The CDR3: CASSLESPGSTDTQYF. The CDR3 DNA reads as TGTGCCAGCAGCTTGGAGAGTCCCGGGAGTACAGATACGCAGTATTTT.

The table lists this clonotype with a few counts. CDR3 loop: CASSYSALSEQYV. In DNA, the CDR3 is TGTGCCAGCAGTTACTCTGCGTTGTCCGAGCAGTACGTC. The chain uses TRBV6-5 and TRBJ2-7; no clear D gene. Between the trimmed V and J ends, which lost 0 bases and 6 bases, there was a span of 9 bases. This CDR3 is 13 amino acids long. Germline V CDR1 and CDR2: MNHEY, SVGAGI.

In this sample, this clonotype turned up a few times. This rearrangement joins TRBV12-5 to TRBJ1-1, with TRBD1 identical over 9 bases. CDR3 size: 13 residues. After removal of 7 bases from V and 4 bases from J, the junction contained 4 bases not matched to a gene. The germline CDR1 and CDR2 sequences are LGHNT and FRNRAP. CDR3: CASAKTGGTEAFF. The CDR3 DNA reads TGTGCTAGTGCCAAGACAGGGGGCACTGAAGCTTTCTTT.

This clonotype has a handful of counts. The rearrangement joins TRBV18 to TRBJ2-7; no clear D. Looked up from germline, CDR1 is KGHSH and CDR2 is LQKENI. Trimming took 2 bases from V and 6 from J, leaving 14 bases between them. This CDR3 spans 14 amino acids. This CDR3 reads CASSPEYSVREQYF. Written as DNA, the CDR3 is TGTGCCAGCTCACCAGAGTACAGCGTCCGCGAGCAGTACTTC. Supplemented by reference TRBV18 and TRBJ2-7, the full variable domain reads NAGVMQNPRHLVRRRGQEARLRCSPMKGHSHVYWYRQLPEEGLKFMVYLQKENIIDESGMPKERFSAEFPKEGPSILRIQQVVRGDSAAYFCASSPEYSVREQYFGPGTRLTVT.

This clonotype was seen ten or more times. The chain joins TRBV5-6 to TRBJ2-1; D is undetermined. This CDR3 is built from 17 residues. In germline, CDR1 is SGHDT, CDR2 YYEEEE. Between the trimmed V and J ends, which lost 4 bases and 0 bases, there was a span of 17 bases. For the CDR3, the DNA is TGTGCCAGCAGCCTAAGACCCGGAAACAGCTCCTACAATGAGCAGTTCTTC. This translates into CASSLRPGNSSYNEQFF.

This clonotype turned up a few times. The gene calls are TRBV20-1 and TRBJ2-5, with D possibly matching TRBD1 (5 bases). Germline loops: CDR1 DFQATT, CDR2 SNEGSKA (reference sequence). CDR3 length: 16 amino acids. The V gene lost 6 bases and the J gene lost 4 bases, with 24 bases spanning the gap. The CDR3 loop reads CSATSFVTARGETQYF. The CDR3 DNA reads as TGCAGTGCCACCTCCTTTGTGACAGCAAGAGGAGAGACCCAGTACTTC.

This clonotype was counted between two and nine times. This chain links TRBV10-3 with TRBJ1-1; D gene ambiguous. CDR1 ENHRY and CDR2 SYGVKD come from the germline V gene. The CDR3 has 11 residues. The V end lost 2 bases, the J end lost 10 bases, and 8 bases lay between the germline ends. The CDR3 loop is CAISERMAAFF. In DNA, the CDR3 is TGTGCCATCAGTGAGAGGATGGCAGCTTTCTTT.

This clonotype was detected a few times. The V and J genes are TRBV7-2 and TRBJ2-2, with unresolved D. Between the trimmed V and J ends, which lost 4 bases and 0 bases, there was a span of 12 bases. Per germline, CDR1 SGHTA and CDR2 FQGNSA. The CDR3 contains 16 residues. The CDR3 here is CASSSRAPTNTGELFF. In DNA form, the CDR3 reads TGTGCCAGCAGCTCCCGGGCCCCGACGAACACCGGGGAGCTGTTTTTT.

This clonotype has at least ten counts. The chain carries TRBV20-1 and TRBJ2-1, with D uncertain. CDR1 DFQATT and CDR2 SNEGSKA come from the germline V gene (reference sequence). The CDR3 totals 14 residues. V was clipped by 3 bases and J by 1 base, with 10 bases between them. The CDR3 nucleotides are TGCAGTGCTAGCCCCGCGTCATCCTACAATGAGCAGTTCTTC. It translates to CSASPASSYNEQFF.

A few counts support this clonotype. This sequence joins TRBV4-3 and TRBJ1-1, with unresolved D. Trimming cost V 5 bases and J 5 bases, with 12 bases left between them. The CDR3 contains 13 residues. Germline V gene data show CDR1 as LGHNA and CDR2 as YSLEER. CDR3 in DNA: TGCGCCAGCAGCGCCGGGAAAAGGACTGAAGCTTTCTTT. It encodes CASSAGKRTEAFF.

This clonotype was picked up one time. This chain connects TRBV5-4 to TRBJ2-7; TRBD1 is a possible D gene (6 bases). Germline V gene sequence: CDR1 SGHNT, CDR2 YYREEE (reference sequence). CDR3 length: 13 residues. Between the trimmed V and J ends, which lost 4 bases and 6 bases, there was a span of 14 bases. The chain's CDR3 is CASSGGTRVEQYF. The CDR3 coding sequence is TGTGCCAGCAGCGGGGGCACGAGGGTCGAGCAGTACTTC.

The CDR3 protein is CASSLRLARSTDTQYF. The CDR3 DNA follows: TGTGCCAGCAGTCTCCGACTAGCGAGAAGCACAGATACGCAGTATTTT. V usage is TRBV12-3 or TRBV12-4 and J usage is TRBJ2-3; 8 bases agree with TRBD2. The CDR3 has 16 residues. The junction had 7 bases not matched to a gene; V was cut back by 5 bases and J by 0 bases.

The chain couples TRBV10-3 to TRBJ2-3; TRBD2 is a possible D gene (6 bases). V was trimmed by 6 bases and J by 5 bases, leaving 15 bases between them. CDR3 length: 14 residues. Germline CDR1 ENHRY, CDR2 SYGVKD. The CDR3 bases are TGTGCCATCAGGCCGGGACTTACGGGAGATACGCAGTATTTT. Translated, it gives CAIRPGLTGDTQYF.

This clonotype has only a few counts. The V and J genes are TRBV5-5 and TRBJ2-1, with 11 bases lining up with TRBD2. The germline V gene has CDR1 SGHKS and CDR2 YYEKEE (reference sequence). The CDR3 has 18 residues. Trimming at V came to 0 bases and at J to 0 bases, leaving 5 bases not matched to a gene. The chain's CDR3 is CASSLELAGVSSYNEQFF. The CDR3, as DNA: TGTGCCAGCAGCTTGGAACTAGCGGGGGTAAGCTCCTACAATGAGCAGTTCTTC. Complete variable domain (other parts from reference TRBV5-5 and TRBJ2-1): DAGVTQSPTHLIKTRGQQVTLRCSPISGHKSVSWYQQVLGQGPQFIFQYYEKEERGRGNFPDRFSARQFPNYSSELNVNALLLGDSALYLCASSLELAGVSSYNEQFFGPGTRLTVL.